The subject of this entry is one T cell receptor beta chain. Its matching antigen is unknown. The data originate from a study of beta chain features in type 1 diabetes. Broader study findings: Insertions were fewer and deletions more numerous at VDJ junctions in type 1 diabetes patients. Comparison showed that naive, central memory and Treg TCRB repertoires appeared more similar among patients than among healthy donors. Among all four CD4+ subsets, Type 1 diabetes patients had TCRB CDR3s that were moderately but significantly shorter.

Sampling consisted of one heparinised blood draw per donor, averaging around 110 mL. Purities in excess of 95% were seen in all sorted populations. This CDR3 is 13 amino acids long. Germline V lookup: CDR1 LNHDA, CDR2 SQIVND (reference sequence). The V and J ends lost 4 bases and 6 bases respectively, with 13 bases between them. Reverse transcription of all isolated RNA meant that expressed TCRB transcripts were sequenced. Measured with immunoSEQ multiplex PCR; TCRdb has only the in-frame clones, and not every one. The table records 600,000 or so clones, 9.5% to 15% of them present only once. This receptor was obtained from a man aged 25 to 40 with type 1 diabetes. The sequenced material came from naive CD4+ T cells from blood. The chain couples TRBV19 to TRBJ2-7; D tentatively reads TRBD1 or TRBD2 (5 bases each). The CDR3: CASSRGGTGEQYF. The CDR3 nucleotides read TGTGCCAGTAGTAGGGGTGGGACCGGCGAGCAGTACTTC. Together with reference TRBV19 and TRBJ2-7, the CDR3 gives the full variable domain: DGGITQSPKYLFRKEGQNVTLSCEQNLNHDAMYWYRQDPGQGLRLIYYSQIVNDFQKGDIAEGYSVSREKKESFPLTVTSAQKNPTAFYLCASSRGGTGEQYFGPGTRLTVT.